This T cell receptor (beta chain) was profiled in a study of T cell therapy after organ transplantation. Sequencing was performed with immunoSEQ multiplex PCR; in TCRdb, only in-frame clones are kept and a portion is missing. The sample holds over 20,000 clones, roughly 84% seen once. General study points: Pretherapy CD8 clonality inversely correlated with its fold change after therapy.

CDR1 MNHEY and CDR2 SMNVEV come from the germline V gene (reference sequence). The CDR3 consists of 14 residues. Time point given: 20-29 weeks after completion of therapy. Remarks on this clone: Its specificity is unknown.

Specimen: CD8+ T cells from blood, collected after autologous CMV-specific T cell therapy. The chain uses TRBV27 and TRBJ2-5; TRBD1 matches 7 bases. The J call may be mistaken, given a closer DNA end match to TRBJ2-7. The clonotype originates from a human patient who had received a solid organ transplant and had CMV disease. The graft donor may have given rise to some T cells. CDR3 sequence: CASSLTGLRNEQYF. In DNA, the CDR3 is TGTGCCAGCAGCCTGACAGGGCTTCGGAACGAGCAGTACTTC.